This T cell receptor beta chain is from a study of T cell responses to AZD1222 COVID-19 vaccine (dated by TCRdb to 2020 to 2022). The study in broad terms: AZD1222 recipients given second doses at about 4 weeks or at about 12 weeks were pooled, since spike-specific TCR depth and breadth were not found to differ between the two schedules. TCR sequencing covered 230 to 250 trial participants: 200 to 220 given two doses of AZD1222 and 26 given two doses of MenACWY control vaccine. Enrollment into the trials was organized by age into subgroups of 18-55, 56-69 and 70-plus years, and those subgroups contained roughly 150, 30 and 60 TCR-sequenced participants, respectively. Broader findings and caveats from the paper: Spike-specific TCR breadth and depth rose significantly after two AZD1222 doses compared with day 0 and with MenACWY recipients. Reportedly, almost half of the unique spike-specific TCRs recognized epitopes lying outside the regions that are mutated in the B.1.351 and B.1.1.7 variants. Because no day 14 peak-response samples were available, the repertoires could be characterized only after the peak T cell response. Conclusions about previously exposed vaccinees are limited because only a handful of AZD1222 recipients were SARS-CoV-2 seropositive at baseline. The whole spike protein was spanned by vaccine-associated CD4 TCRs, and dominant responses were seen in regions 160-218 and 743-854. The 56-69-year group was small, and its depth increase did not reach significance, likely because of low power. Most participants were white British and females outnumbered males, and the authors suggested that clonal diversity may have been underestimated.

The sample's time point label is to be understood as: baseline before first vaccination. Vaccinee samples came from UK trials COV001 and COV002, including a single-blind randomized controlled phase 2/3 trial of AZD1222 (ChAdOx1 nCoV-19) in healthy adults. For TCRbeta chain sequencing, PBMC samples from trial participants were taken at day 0 and at day 28 after the second dose. The CDR3 regions of human TCRbeta chains were analyzed by immunosequencing. Processing in the source paper ran as follows. Repertoire TCRs were checked for matches against a reference library of SARS-CoV-2-specific TCRs that had been generated using the MIRA antigen-specificity platform. Breadth was defined as the fraction of unique TCRs that were SARS-CoV-2-associated. Depth was defined as the fraction of total T cells that were SARS-CoV-2-associated. Each spike-specific TCR was assigned to its reactive spike region and to a CD4 or CD8 class using the MIRA data. Log10-transformed breadth and depth values were compared by one-way ANOVA with Sidak's multiple comparisons tests. Here the immuneACCESS table is served through TCRdb, limited to in-frame sequences with V and J called. Missing clones are a known gap in these copies; in checked studies unresolved V genes cover under half, and the rest lacks a known reason. V, J and clone size are taken as reported in that table, and D and trimming were inferred from the DNA itself. The sample records approximately 150,000 clones, roughly 92% of which are singletons. Jointly, the top ten make up around 1.3% of the sample.

As to this clone: The clone's antigen remains unknown. Per-base quality was not reported, and no clone a single base away is much larger than it.

The germline V gene supplies CDR1 SGHTA and CDR2 FQGNSA. Ends trimmed: V by 5 bases, J by 4 bases; bases unmatched to a gene: 5. The CDR3 contains 14 residues, cysteine and phenylalanine counted. Solely the CDR3 DNA is kept, with 42 bases framed from the first base. This TCR was recovered from an adult in good health. The specimen was peripheral blood, collected on day 0 of AZD1222 vaccination. The rearrangement joined TRBV7-2 to TRBJ2-7; a stretch of 10 junction bases matches TRBD1. The CDR3 is CASSPGQGGYEQYF. At the DNA level, the sequence is TGTGCCAGCAGCCCTGGACAGGGGGGTTACGAGCAGTACTTC.